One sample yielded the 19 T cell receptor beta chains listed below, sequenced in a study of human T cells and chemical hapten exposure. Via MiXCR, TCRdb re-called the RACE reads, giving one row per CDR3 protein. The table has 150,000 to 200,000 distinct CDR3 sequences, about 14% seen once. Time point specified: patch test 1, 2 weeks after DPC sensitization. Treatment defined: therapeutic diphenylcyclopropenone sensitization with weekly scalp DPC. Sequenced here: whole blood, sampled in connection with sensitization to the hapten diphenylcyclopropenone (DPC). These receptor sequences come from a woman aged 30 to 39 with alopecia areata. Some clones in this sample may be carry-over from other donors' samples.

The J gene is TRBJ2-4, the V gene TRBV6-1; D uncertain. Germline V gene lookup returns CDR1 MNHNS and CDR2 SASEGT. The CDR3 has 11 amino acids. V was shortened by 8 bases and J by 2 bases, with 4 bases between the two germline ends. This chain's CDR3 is CASSPKNIQYF. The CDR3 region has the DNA TGTGCCAGCTCACCCAAAAACATTCAGTACTTC.

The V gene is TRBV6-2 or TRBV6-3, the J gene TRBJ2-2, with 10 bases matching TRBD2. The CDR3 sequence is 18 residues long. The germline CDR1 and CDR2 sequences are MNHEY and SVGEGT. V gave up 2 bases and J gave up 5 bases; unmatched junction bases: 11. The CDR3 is CASSYVTSSGSLTGELFF. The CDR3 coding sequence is TGTGCCAGCAGTTACGTAACCTCTAGCGGGAGCTTGACCGGGGAGCTGTTTTTT.

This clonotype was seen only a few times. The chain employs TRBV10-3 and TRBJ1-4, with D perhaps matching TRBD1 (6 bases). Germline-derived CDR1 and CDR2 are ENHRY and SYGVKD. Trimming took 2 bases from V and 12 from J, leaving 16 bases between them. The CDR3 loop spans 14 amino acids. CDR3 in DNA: TGTGCCATCAGTGAGGCGGGGGGCCAAGCAGAACTGTTTTTT. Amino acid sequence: CAISEAGGQAELFF.

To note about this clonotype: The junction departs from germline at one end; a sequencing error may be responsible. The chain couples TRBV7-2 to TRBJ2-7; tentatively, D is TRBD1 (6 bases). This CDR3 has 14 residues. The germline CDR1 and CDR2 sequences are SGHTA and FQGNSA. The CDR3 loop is CASSLGQDRYGQYF. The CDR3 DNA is TGTGCCAGCAGCTTAGGACAGGACCGCTACGGGCAGTACTTC.

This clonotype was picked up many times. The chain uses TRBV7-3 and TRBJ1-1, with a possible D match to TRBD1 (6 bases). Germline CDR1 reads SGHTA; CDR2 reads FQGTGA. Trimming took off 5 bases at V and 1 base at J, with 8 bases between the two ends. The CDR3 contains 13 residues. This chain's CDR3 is CASSQQGNTEAFF. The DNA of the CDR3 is TGTGCCAGCAGCCAACAGGGGAACACTGAAGCTTTCTTT.

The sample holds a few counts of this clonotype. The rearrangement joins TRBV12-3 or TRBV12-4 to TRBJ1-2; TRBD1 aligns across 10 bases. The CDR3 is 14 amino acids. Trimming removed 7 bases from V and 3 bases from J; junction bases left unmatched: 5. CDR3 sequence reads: CASTNDRGHYGYTF. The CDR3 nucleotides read TGTGCCAGCACAAATGACAGGGGGCACTATGGCTACACCTTC.

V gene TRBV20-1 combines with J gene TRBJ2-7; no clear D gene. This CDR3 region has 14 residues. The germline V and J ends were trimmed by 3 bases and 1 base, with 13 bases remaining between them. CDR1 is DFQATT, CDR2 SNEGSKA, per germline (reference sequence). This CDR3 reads CSASFSQTSYEQYF. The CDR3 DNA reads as TGCAGTGCTAGTTTCTCACAAACTTCCTACGAGCAGTACTTC.

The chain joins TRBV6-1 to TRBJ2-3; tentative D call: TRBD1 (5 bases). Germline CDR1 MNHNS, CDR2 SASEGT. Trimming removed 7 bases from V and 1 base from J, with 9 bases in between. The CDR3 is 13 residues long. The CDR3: CASKTGRTDTQYF. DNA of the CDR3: TGTGCCAGCAAAACAGGACGCACAGATACGCAGTATTTT.

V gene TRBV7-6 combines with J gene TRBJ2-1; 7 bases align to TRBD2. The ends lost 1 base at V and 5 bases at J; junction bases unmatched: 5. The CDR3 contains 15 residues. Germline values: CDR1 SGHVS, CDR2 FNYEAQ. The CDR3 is CASSLGLAEDNEQFF. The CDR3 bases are TGTGCCAGCAGCTTAGGGCTAGCGGAGGACAATGAGCAGTTCTTC.

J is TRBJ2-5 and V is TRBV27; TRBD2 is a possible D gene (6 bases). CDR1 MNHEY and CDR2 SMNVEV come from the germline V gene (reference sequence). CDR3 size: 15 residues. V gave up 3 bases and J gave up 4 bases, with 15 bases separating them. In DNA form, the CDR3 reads TGTGCCAGCAGTTTGGTCTCGGGAGAGGGAGAGACCCAGTACTTC. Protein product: CASSLVSGEGETQYF.

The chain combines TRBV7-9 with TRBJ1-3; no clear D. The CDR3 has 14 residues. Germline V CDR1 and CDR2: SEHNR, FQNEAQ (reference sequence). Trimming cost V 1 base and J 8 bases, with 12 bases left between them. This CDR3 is CASSLEGIGYTIYF. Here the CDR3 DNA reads TGTGCCAGCAGCTTAGAAGGAATTGGGTACACCATATATTTT.

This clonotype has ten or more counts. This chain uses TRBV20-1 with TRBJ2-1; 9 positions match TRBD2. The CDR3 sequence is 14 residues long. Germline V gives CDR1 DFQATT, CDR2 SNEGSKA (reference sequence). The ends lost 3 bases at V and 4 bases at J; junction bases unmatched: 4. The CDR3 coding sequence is TGCAGTGCTAGTAGCGGGAGAGGATACAATGAGCAGTTCTTC. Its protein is CSASSGRGYNEQFF.

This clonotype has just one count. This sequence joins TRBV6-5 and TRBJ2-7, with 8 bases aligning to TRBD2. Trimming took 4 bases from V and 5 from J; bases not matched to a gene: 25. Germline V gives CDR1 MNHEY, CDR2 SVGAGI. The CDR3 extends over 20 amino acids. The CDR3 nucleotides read TGTGCCAGCAGTTCGCCTTTTAAGCGGGAGAACGGGTTGGTGATTGACGAGCAGTACTTC. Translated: CASSSPFKRENGLVIDEQYF.

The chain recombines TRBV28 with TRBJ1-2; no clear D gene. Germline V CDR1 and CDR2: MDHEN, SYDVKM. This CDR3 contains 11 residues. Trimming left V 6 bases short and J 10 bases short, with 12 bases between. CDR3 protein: CASSTTRPYTF. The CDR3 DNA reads TGTGCCAGCAGCACCACTCGTCCCTACACCTTC.

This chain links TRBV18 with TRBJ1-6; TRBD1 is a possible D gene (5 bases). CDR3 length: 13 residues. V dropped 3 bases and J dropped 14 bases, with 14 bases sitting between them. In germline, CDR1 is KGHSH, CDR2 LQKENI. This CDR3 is CASSPETDRALHF. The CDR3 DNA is TGTGCCAGCTCACCCGAGACAGACCGGGCCCTCCACTTT.

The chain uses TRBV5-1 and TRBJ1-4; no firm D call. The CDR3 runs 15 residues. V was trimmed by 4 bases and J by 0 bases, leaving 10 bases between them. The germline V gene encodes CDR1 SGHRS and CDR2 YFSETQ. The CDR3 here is CASSPDPATNEKLFF. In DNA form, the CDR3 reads TGCGCCAGCAGCCCGGATCCTGCAACTAATGAAAAACTGTTTTTT.

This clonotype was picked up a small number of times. The CDR3 loop is CSTGREETQYF. The CDR3 DNA follows: TGCAGCACCGGCAGGGAGGAGACCCAGTACTTC. The chain couples TRBV29-1 to TRBJ2-5; D may match TRBD1 or TRBD2 (5 bases each). Trimming left V 8 bases short and J 5 bases short, with 12 bases between. This CDR3 has 11 residues. Germline V gives CDR1 SQVTM, CDR2 ANQGSEA.

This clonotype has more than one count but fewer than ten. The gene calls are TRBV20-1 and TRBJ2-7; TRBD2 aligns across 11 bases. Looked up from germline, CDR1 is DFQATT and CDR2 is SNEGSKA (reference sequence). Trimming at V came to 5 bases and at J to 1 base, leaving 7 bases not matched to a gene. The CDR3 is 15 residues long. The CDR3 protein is CSAPSPSGGSYEQYF. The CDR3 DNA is TGCAGTGCTCCCTCACCTAGCGGGGGGTCCTACGAGCAGTACTTC.

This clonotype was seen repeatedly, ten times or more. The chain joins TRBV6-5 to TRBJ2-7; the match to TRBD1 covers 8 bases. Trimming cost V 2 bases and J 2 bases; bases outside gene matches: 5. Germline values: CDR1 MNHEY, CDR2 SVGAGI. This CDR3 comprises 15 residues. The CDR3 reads CASSYISDRAYEQYF. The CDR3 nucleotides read TGTGCCAGCAGTTACATTTCGGACAGGGCCTACGAGCAGTACTTC.